One sample yielded the 25 T cell receptor beta chains listed below, sequenced in a study of pediatric ulcerative colitis. TCRdb's copy holds only in-frame clones and misses some; the assay was immunoSEQ multiplex PCR. Of tens of thousands of clones detected, 80% to 90% appear once; the ten largest clones hold about 3.5%. The sequenced sample was blood. The origin of the receptors is a boy under 18 with severe ulcerative colitis.

This clone showed up just once. V is TRBV2 and J is TRBJ2-3; 8 positions agree with TRBD1. The CDR3 totals 14 residues. Germline assignment: CDR1 SNHLY and CDR2 FYNNEI. V lost 6 bases and J lost 4; bases outside the gene matches: 6. DNA of the CDR3: TGTGCCAGCAGAGAGACAGGGGTCCCAGATACGCAGTATTTT. This encodes CASRETGVPDTQYF.

This sequence joins TRBV11-2 and TRBJ2-5, with D possibly being TRBD2 (6 bases). This CDR3 spans 15 amino acids. The V gene's germline CDR1 is SGHAT and CDR2 FQNNGV. Trimming cost V 0 bases and J 4 bases, with 12 bases left between them. The DNA of the CDR3 is TGTGCCAGCAGCTTAGATTGGGGGGAAGGAGAGACCCAGTACTTC. It yields the protein CASSLDWGEGETQYF. Filled out from reference TRBV11-2 and TRBJ2-5, the complete variable domain reads EAGVAQSPRYKIIEKRQSVAFWCNPISGHATLYWYQQILGQGPKLLIQFQNNGVVDDSQLPKDRFSAERLKGVDSTLKIQPAKLEDSAVYLCASSLDWGEGETQYFGPGTRLLVL.

The chain uses TRBV4-3 and TRBJ2-7, with a tentative D call TRBD2 (5 bases). This CDR3 is 14 amino acids long. V lost 6 bases to trimming and J lost 3 bases, with 15 bases between them. Germline V CDR1 and CDR2: LGHNA, YSLEER. The CDR3 bases are TGCGCCAGCAGTGAGGGAAGCGCCAACTACGAGCAGTACTTC. Protein: CASSEGSANYEQYF.

V usage is TRBV15 and J usage is TRBJ2-5, with D perhaps assigned TRBD1 or TRBD2 (5 bases each). This CDR3 has 16 residues. Germline-derived CDR1 and CDR2 are LNHNV and YYDKDF (reference sequence). The V gene lost 1 base and the J gene lost 1 base, with 13 bases spanning the gap. The CDR3 DNA follows: TGTGCCACCAGCAGAGCCTTAGAGGGGCGCCAAGAGACCCAGTACTTC. This gives the protein CATSRALEGRQETQYF.

The chain uses TRBV28 and TRBJ1-1; the match to TRBD1 covers 9 bases. Germline CDR1 MDHEN, CDR2 SYDVKM. This CDR3 spans 14 amino acids. The J segment lost 0 bases and the V segment lost 8 bases, leaving 4 bases of the junction unmatched. The chain's CDR3 is CASGTGQMNTEAFF. The CDR3, as DNA: TGTGCCAGCGGGACAGGGCAGATGAACACTGAAGCTTTCTTT.

The chain links TRBV6-6 to TRBJ2-7; TRBD1 aligns across 7 bases. The CDR3 sequence is 15 residues long. Germline CDR1 MNHNY, CDR2 SVGAGI (reference sequence). V shed 1 base and J 5 bases; nucleotides not matched to a gene: 8. The CDR3 loop reads CASSYFGQGEDEQYF. As DNA, the CDR3 is TGTGCCAGCAGTTACTTTGGTCAGGGGGAAGACGAGCAGTACTTC.

This sequence joins TRBV2 and TRBJ2-1; D may be TRBD2 (6 bases). Germline V gene sequence: CDR1 SNHLY, CDR2 FYNNEI. CDR3 length equals 17 residues. Trimming left V 8 bases short and J 0 bases short, with 20 bases between. The DNA of the CDR3 is TGTGCCAGCGGAGGCGGGGCTAGGTGGAGCTCCTACAATGAGCAGTTCTTC. Amino acids: CASGGGARWSSYNEQFF.

The V and J genes are TRBV18 and TRBJ2-6, with unresolved D. This CDR3 spans 16 amino acids. Germline V gene data show CDR1 as KGHSH and CDR2 as LQKENI. Trimming left V 0 bases short and J 0 bases short, with 6 bases between. CDR3 loop: CASSPPGPSGANVLTF. The CDR3 nucleotides are TGTGCCAGCTCACCACCCGGGCCCTCTGGGGCCAACGTCCTGACTTTC. The variable domain in full, with the rest retrieved from reference TRBV18 and TRBJ2-6, is NAGVMQNPRHLVRRRGQEARLRCSPMKGHSHVYWYRQLPEEGLKFMVYLQKENIIDESGMPKERFSAEFPKEGPSILRIQQVVRGDSAAYFCASSPPGPSGANVLTFGAGSRLTVL.

The chain is built from TRBV30 and TRBJ2-7; D is ambiguous. CDR1 and CDR2 from the germline V gene are GTSNPN and SVGIG (reference sequence). The CDR3 is 12 amino acids. The V end was cut by 4 bases, the J end by 2 bases, with 9 bases between. CDR3 nucleotides: TGTGCCTGGACGCCGAATACCTACGAGCAGTACTTC. It specifies CAWTPNTYEQYF.

This clone was detected once. The rearrangement links TRBV11-2 to TRBJ2-7, with unresolved D. The germline CDR1 and CDR2 sequences are SGHAT and FQNNGV. The CDR3 length is 13 residues. Trimming cost V 5 bases and J 3 bases, with 11 bases left between them. DNA for the CDR3: TGTGCCAGCAGCGCTGGAACTCACTACGAGCAGTACTTC. Encoded protein: CASSAGTHYEQYF.

The V gene is TRBV19, the J gene TRBJ2-3, with 7 nucleotides matching TRBD2. Germline V gene lookup returns CDR1 LNHDA and CDR2 SQIVND (reference sequence). The CDR3 sequence is 14 residues long. Unmatched junction bases numbered 6, after V lost 0 bases and J lost 9 bases. CDR3 region: CASSIDRGTTTQYF. The CDR3 coding sequence is TGTGCCAGTAGTATAGATCGAGGGACTACCACGCAGTATTTT. The full variable domain, rest sourced from reference TRBV19 and TRBJ2-3, is DGGITQSPKYLFRKEGQNVTLSCEQNLNHDAMYWYRQDPGQGLRLIYYSQIVNDFQKGDIAEGYSVSREKKESFPLTVTSAQKNPTAFYLCASSIDRGTTTQYFGPGTRLTVL.

The V gene is TRBV19, the J gene TRBJ2-7, with 11 bases fitting TRBD2. The germline gives CDR1 LNHDA, CDR2 SQIVND (reference sequence). This CDR3 spans 14 amino acids. Trimming took 5 bases from V and 6 from J; bases not matched to a gene: 6. The CDR3 protein is CASSSLAGGSEQYF. The CDR3 coding sequence is TGTGCCAGTAGTTCGTTAGCGGGAGGGAGCGAGCAGTACTTC.

This rearrangement joins TRBV11-2 to TRBJ2-7, with D uncertain. Germline V lookup: CDR1 SGHAT, CDR2 FQNNGV. The CDR3 loop spans 11 amino acids. Trimming removed 6 bases at V and 6 bases at J, with 9 bases between. The CDR3 protein is CASRRGVEQYF. CDR3 DNA: TGTGCCAGCAGGCGCGGAGTCGAGCAGTACTTC.

Written as DNA, the CDR3 is TGTGCCAGTAGTATAAGCGGGAGGGCTTACGAGCAGTACTTC. It yields the protein CASSISGRAYEQYF. V gene TRBV19 combines with J gene TRBJ2-7; 10 bases are shared with TRBD2. The CDR3 loop spans 14 amino acids. V shed 2 bases, J shed 4 bases, and the junction held 2 bases outside the gene matches. Germline V lookup: CDR1 LNHDA, CDR2 SQIVND (reference sequence). Full variable domain (missing parts from reference TRBV19 and TRBJ2-7): DGGITQSPKYLFRKEGQNVTLSCEQNLNHDAMYWYRQDPGQGLRLIYYSQIVNDFQKGDIAEGYSVSREKKESFPLTVTSAQKNPTAFYLCASSISGRAYEQYFGPGTRLTVT.

This rearrangement joins TRBV29-1 to TRBJ2-1; D not resolved. V dropped 2 bases and J dropped 0 bases, with 8 bases sitting between them. CDR1 and CDR2 (germline): SQVTM, ANQGSEA. The length of the CDR3 is 14 residues. The CDR3 is CSVEPVDSYNEQFF. The CDR3 region has the DNA TGCAGCGTTGAACCCGTAGACTCCTACAATGAGCAGTTCTTC.

CDR3 coding DNA: TGTGCCAGCAGTTTTGCCGGGACAGGGGACTACGAGCAGTACTTC. Its translation: CASSFAGTGDYEQYF. The V call is TRBV28, the J call TRBJ2-7; 10 bases are shared with TRBD1. Germline V gene data show CDR1 as MDHEN and CDR2 as SYDVKM. V gave up 3 bases and J gave up 3 bases; unmatched junction bases: 5. This CDR3 has 15 amino acids.

On this clone itself: Sequence at one end of the junction differs from germline and may be a read error. The chain carries TRBV5-6 and TRBJ2-2; D gene uncertain. This CDR3 is 16 amino acids long. Germline V lookup: CDR1 SGHDT, CDR2 YYEEEE. The CDR3 here is CASTLEFLANTGELFF. The CDR3 region has the DNA TGTGCCAGCACCTTGGAATTTCTGGCGAACACCGGGGAGCTGTTTTTT.

V usage is TRBV5-4 and J usage is TRBJ2-7, with D perhaps TRBD2 (6 bases). Looked up from germline, CDR1 is SGHNT and CDR2 is YYREEE (reference sequence). This CDR3 region has 15 residues. Trimming took off 1 base at V and 2 bases at J, with 13 bases between the two ends. CDR3 residues: CASSLFLAGTYEQYF. In DNA form, the CDR3 reads TGTGCCAGCAGCTTGTTTCTGGCGGGGACCTACGAGCAGTACTTC.

The rearrangement links TRBV6-1 to TRBJ2-1; D unresolved. The V gene lost 10 bases and the J gene lost 6 bases, with 22 bases spanning the gap. This CDR3 is 15 amino acids long. The germline gives CDR1 MNHNS, CDR2 SASEGT. The CDR3 sequence is CAIHDFTGGGNEQFF. The DNA for the CDR3 is TGTGCCATCCATGACTTCACTGGCGGCGGCAATGAGCAGTTCTTC.

J is TRBJ1-1 and V is TRBV28, with D tentatively TRBD1 (5 bases). The CDR3 is made up of 15 amino acids. Trimming took 1 base from V and 1 from J, leaving 10 bases between them. Germline lookup yields CDR1 MDHEN and CDR2 SYDVKM. This CDR3 is CASSLFPTENTEAFF. The DNA of the CDR3 is TGTGCCAGCAGTTTATTTCCGACAGAGAACACTGAAGCTTTCTTT.

The rearrangement uses TRBV5-6 and TRBJ2-7, with 8 bases matching TRBD1. V dropped 4 bases and J dropped 7; count of bases not matched to a gene: 4. Germline V gene lookup returns CDR1 SGHDT and CDR2 YYEEEE. CDR3 length: 12 amino acids. The CDR3 region has the DNA TGTGCCAGCAGCAACAGGGGGTATGAGCAGTACTTC. This gives the protein CASSNRGYEQYF.

The J gene is TRBJ2-3, the V gene TRBV14; no reliable D call. CDR3 length equals 13 residues. CDR1 is SGHDN, CDR2 FVKESK, per germline. The V end was cut by 6 bases, the J end by 3 bases, with 10 bases between. The CDR3 is CASRGVGTDTQYF. As DNA, the CDR3 is TGTGCCAGCAGAGGCGTTGGGACAGATACGCAGTATTTT.

The gene calls are TRBV19 and TRBJ2-5, with 11 bases matching TRBD1. V shed 10 bases and J 5 bases; nucleotides not matched to a gene: 18. The CDR3 runs to 17 residues. Germline CDR1 and CDR2: LNHDA and SQIVND (reference sequence). CDR3 coding DNA: TGTGCCATCTTCCGGGACAGGGGGTTCCGCTGTCGGGAGACCCAGTACTTC. Protein product: CAIFRDRGFRCRETQYF.

The chain couples TRBV4-1 to TRBJ1-3, with unresolved D. In germline, CDR1 is MGHRA, CDR2 YSYEKL. The CDR3 runs 16 residues. V dropped 3 bases and J dropped 0 bases, with 12 bases sitting between them. The CDR3 nucleotides read TGCGCCAGCAGCCAGTCGTTTATAGTCTCTGGAAACACCATATATTTT. Residues: CASSQSFIVSGNTIYF.

This sequence joins TRBV6-5 and TRBJ1-6; TRBD1 agrees at 8 bases. V shed 10 bases and J 5 bases; nucleotides not matched to a gene: 4. Germline CDR1 is MNHEY and CDR2 is SVGAGI. The CDR3 has 13 residues. In DNA, the CDR3 is TGTGCCACCAAGACAGGGGATAATTCACCCCTCCACTTT. It specifies CATKTGDNSPLHF.